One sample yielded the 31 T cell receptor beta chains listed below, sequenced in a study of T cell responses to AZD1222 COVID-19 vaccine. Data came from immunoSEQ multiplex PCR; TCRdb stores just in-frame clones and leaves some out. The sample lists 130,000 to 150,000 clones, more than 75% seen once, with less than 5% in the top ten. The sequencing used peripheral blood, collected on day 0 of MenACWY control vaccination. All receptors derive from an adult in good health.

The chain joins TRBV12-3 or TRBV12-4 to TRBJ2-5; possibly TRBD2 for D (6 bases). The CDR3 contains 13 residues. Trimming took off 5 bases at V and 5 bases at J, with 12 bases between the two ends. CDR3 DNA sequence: TGTGCCAGCAGTAGGGGACTGCTGGAGACCCAGTACTTC. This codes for CASSRGLLETQYF.

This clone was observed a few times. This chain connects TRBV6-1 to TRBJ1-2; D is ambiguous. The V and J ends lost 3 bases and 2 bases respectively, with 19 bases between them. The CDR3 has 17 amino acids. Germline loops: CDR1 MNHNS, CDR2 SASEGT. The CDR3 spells CASSDHEVGIENYGYTF. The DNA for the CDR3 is TGTGCCAGCAGTGATCACGAAGTGGGCATAGAGAACTATGGCTACACCTTC.

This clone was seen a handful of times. In DNA form, the CDR3 reads TGTGCCAGCAGCCAAGGTGACGGGAAGAGTGGCTACACCTTC. It codes for CASSQGDGKSGYTF. The V gene is TRBV3-1 (or the pseudogene TRBV3-2), the J gene TRBJ1-2; D unresolved. The CDR3 sequence is 14 residues long. CDR1 LGHDT and CDR2 YNNKEL come from the germline V gene (reference sequence). The V end lost 1 base, the J end lost 7 bases, and 13 bases lay between the germline ends.

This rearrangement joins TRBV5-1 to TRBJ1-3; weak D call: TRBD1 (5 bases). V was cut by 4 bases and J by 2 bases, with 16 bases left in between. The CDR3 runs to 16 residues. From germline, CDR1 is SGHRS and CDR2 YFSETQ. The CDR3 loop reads CASSQFAGTPGNTIYF. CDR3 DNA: TGCGCCAGCAGCCAATTTGCGGGGACCCCTGGAAACACCATATATTTT.

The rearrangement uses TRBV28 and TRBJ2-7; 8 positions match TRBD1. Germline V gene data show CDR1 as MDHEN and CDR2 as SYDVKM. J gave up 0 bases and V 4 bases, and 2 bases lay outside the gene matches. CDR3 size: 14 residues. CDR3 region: CASSSTGGSYEQYV. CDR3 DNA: TGTGCCAGCAGTTCTACAGGGGGCTCCTACGAGCAGTACGTC.

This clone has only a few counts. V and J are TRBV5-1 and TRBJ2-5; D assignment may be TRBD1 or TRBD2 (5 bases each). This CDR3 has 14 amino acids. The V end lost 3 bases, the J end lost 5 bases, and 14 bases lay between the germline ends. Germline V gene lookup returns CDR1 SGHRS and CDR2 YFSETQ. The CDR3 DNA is TGCGCCAGCAGCTCCGGCCAGGGACGCGAGACCCAGTACTTC. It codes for CASSSGQGRETQYF. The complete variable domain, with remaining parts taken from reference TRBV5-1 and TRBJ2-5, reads KAGVTQTPRYLIKTRGQQVTLSCSPISGHRSVSWYQQTPGQGLQFLFEYFSETQRNKGNFPGRFSGRQFSNSRSEMNVSTLELGDSALYLCASSSGQGRETQYFGPGTRLLVL.

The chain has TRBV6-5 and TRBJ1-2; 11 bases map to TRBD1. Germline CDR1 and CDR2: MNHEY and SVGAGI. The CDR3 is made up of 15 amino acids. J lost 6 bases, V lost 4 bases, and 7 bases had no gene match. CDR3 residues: CASSSRGQGENGYTF. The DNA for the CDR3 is TGTGCCAGCAGTTCTAGGGGACAGGGGGAGAATGGCTACACCTTC.

The CDR3 sequence: CASSPGRVVYNSPLHF. As DNA, the CDR3 is TGTGCCAGCAGCCCCGGACGGGTAGTCTATAATTCACCCCTCCACTTT. The J gene is TRBJ1-6, the V gene TRBV7-8, with no clear D. V lost 5 bases, J lost 3 bases, and 14 bases lay in between. Germline V lookup: CDR1 SGHVS, CDR2 FQNEAQ. The CDR3 totals 16 residues.

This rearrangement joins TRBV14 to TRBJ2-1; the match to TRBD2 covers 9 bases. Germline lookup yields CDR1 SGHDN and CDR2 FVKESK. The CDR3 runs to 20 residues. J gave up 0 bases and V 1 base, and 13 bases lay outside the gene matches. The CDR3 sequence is CASSQGNSGGSTISYNEQFF. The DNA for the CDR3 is TGTGCCAGCAGCCAAGGGAATAGCGGGGGCAGTACGATCTCCTACAATGAGCAGTTCTTC.

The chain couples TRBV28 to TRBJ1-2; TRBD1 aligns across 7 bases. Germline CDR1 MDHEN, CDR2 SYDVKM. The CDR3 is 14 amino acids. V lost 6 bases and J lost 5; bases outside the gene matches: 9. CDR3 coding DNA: TGTGCCAGCAGATCCGGGACAGCTCGGTATGGCTACACCTTC. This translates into CASRSGTARYGYTF.

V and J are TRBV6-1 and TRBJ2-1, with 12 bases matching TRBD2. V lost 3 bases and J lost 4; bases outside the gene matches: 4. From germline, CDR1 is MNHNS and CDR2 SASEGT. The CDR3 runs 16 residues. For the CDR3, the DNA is TGTGCCAGCAGTGAGGCTAGCGGGGGGGTTTACAATGAGCAGTTCTTC. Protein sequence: CASSEASGGVYNEQFF.

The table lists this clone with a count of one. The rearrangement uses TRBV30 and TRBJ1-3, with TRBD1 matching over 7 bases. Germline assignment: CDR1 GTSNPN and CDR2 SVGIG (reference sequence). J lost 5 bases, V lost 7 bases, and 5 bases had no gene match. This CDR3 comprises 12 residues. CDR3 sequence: CASDRVRNTIYF. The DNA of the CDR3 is TGTGCCTCAGACAGGGTTCGAAACACCATATATTTT.

CDR3 sequence: CASSFGGSSGNTIYF. CDR3 nucleotides: TGCGCCAGCAGCTTTGGGGGGAGCTCTGGAAACACCATATATTTT. This chain connects TRBV5-1 to TRBJ1-3; possibly TRBD1 for D (5 bases). This CDR3 has 15 residues. V was pared by 2 bases and J by 0 bases, with 9 bases between. Germline assignment: CDR1 SGHRS and CDR2 YFSETQ.

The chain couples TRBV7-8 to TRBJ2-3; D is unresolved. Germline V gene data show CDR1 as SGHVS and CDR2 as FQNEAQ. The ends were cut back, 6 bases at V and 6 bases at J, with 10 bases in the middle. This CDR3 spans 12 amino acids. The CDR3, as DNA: TGTGCCAGCAGTCACAATTGGGATACGCAGTATTTT. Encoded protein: CASSHNWDTQYF.

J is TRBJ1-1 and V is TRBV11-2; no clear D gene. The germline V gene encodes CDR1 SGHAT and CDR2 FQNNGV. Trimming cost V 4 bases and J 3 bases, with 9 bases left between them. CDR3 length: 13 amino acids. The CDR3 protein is CASSSGGYTEAFF. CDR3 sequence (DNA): TGTGCCAGCAGCTCGGGCGGATACACTGAAGCTTTCTTT.

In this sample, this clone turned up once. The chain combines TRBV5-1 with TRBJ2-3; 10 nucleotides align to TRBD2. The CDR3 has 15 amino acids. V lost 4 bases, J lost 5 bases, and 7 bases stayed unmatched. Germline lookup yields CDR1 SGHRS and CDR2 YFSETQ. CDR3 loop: CASSAGLAGVDTQYF. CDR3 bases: TGCGCCAGCAGCGCGGGGCTAGCGGGGGTAGATACGCAGTATTTT.

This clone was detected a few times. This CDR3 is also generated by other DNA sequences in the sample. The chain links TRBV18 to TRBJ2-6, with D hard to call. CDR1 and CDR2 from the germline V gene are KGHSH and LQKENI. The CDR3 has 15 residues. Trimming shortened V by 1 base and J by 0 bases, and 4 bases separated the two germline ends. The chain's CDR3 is CASSPRGSGANVLTF. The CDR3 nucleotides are TGTGCCAGCTCACCACGAGGCTCTGGGGCCAACGTCCTGACTTTC.

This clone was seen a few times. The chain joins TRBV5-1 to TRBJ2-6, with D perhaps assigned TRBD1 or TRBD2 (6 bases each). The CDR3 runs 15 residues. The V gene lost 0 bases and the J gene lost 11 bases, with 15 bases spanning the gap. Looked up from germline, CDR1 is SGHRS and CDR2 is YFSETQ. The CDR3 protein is CASSLARGRGDVLTF. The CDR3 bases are TGCGCCAGCAGCTTGGCGCGGGGTAGGGGGGACGTCCTGACTTTC.

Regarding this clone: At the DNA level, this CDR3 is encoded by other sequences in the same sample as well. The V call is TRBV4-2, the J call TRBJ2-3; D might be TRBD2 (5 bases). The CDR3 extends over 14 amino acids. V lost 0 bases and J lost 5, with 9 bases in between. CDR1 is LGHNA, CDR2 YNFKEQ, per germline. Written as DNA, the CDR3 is TGTGCCAGCAGCCAAGAGCTAGCCGGAGATACGCAGTATTTT. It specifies CASSQELAGDTQYF.

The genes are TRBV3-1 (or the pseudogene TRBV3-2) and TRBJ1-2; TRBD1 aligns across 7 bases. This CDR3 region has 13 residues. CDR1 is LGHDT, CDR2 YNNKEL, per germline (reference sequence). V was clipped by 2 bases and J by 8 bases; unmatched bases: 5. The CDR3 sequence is CASSQRDRRGYTF. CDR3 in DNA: TGTGCCAGCAGCCAAAGGGACAGACGCGGCTACACCTTC.

The CDR3 here is CASSPMTSGRPNTGELFF. CDR3 DNA sequence: TGTGCCAGCAGCCCTATGACTAGCGGGAGACCGAACACCGGGGAGCTGTTTTTT. The chain couples TRBV3-1 (or the pseudogene TRBV3-2) to TRBJ2-2; 12 bases align to TRBD2. The V and J ends lost 4 bases and 0 bases, in that order; junction bases with no gene match: 6. The CDR3 is made up of 18 amino acids. Germline CDR1 reads LGHDT; CDR2 reads YNNKEL (reference sequence).

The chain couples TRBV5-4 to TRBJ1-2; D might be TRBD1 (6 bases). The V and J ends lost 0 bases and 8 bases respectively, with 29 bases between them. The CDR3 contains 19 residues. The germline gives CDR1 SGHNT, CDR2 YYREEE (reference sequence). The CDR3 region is CASSLGGPISRATVDGYTF. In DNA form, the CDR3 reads TGTGCCAGCAGCTTGGGGGGGCCAATCTCGCGCGCGACAGTAGACGGCTACACCTTC.

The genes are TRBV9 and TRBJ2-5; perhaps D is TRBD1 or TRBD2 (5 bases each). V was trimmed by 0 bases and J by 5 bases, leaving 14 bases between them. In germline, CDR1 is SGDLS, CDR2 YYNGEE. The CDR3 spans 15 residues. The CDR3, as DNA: TGTGCCAGCAGCGTAGTGGGGGAGCGATGGGAGACCCAGTACTTC. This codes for CASSVVGERWETQYF.

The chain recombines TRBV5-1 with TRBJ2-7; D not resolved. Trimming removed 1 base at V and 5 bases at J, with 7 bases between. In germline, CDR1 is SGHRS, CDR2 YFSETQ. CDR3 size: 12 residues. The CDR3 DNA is TGCGCCAGCAGCTTGCAACAAAACGAGCAGTACTTC. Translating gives CASSLQQNEQYF.

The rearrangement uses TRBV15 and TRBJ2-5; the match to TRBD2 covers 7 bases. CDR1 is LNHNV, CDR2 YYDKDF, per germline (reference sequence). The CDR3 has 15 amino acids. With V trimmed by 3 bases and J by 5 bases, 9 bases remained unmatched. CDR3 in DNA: TGTGCCACCAGCAGGCGACTAGCTGGGGGGGAGACCCAGTACTTC. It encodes CATSRRLAGGETQYF.

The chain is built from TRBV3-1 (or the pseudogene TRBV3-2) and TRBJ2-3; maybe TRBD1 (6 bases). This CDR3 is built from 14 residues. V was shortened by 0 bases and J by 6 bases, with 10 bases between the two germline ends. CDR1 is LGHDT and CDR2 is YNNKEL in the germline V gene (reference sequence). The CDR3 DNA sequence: TGTGCCAGCAGCCAAGAAATAAGGGGGGATACGCAGTATTTT. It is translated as CASSQEIRGDTQYF.

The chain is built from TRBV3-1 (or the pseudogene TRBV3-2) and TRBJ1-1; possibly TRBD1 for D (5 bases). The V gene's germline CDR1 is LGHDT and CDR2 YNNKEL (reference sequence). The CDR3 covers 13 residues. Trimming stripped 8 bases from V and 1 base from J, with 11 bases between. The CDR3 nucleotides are TGTGCCAGCCATCCGGGGGGGAACACTGAAGCTTTCTTT. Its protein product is CASHPGGNTEAFF.

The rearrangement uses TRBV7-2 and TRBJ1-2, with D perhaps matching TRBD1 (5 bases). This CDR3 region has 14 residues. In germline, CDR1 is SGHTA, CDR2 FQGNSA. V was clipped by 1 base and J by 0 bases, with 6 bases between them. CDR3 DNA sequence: TGTGCCAGCAGCTTAGAGACAGCTAACTATGGCTACACCTTC. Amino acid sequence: CASSLETANYGYTF.

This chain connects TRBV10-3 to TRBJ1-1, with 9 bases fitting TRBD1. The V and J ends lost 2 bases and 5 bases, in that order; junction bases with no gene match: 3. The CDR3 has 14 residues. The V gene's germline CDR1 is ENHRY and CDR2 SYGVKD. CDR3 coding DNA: TGTGCCATCAGTGAGCGGACAGGGGAGACTGAAGCTTTCTTT. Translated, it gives CAISERTGETEAFF.

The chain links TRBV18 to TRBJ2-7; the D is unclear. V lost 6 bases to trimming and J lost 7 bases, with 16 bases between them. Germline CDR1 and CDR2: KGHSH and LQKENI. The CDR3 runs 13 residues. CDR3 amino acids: CASSLARDGEQYF. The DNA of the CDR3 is TGTGCCAGCTCCCTCGCTCGTGATGGGGAGCAGTACTTC. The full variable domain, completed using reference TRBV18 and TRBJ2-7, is NAGVMQNPRHLVRRRGQEARLRCSPMKGHSHVYWYRQLPEEGLKFMVYLQKENIIDESGMPKERFSAEFPKEGPSILRIQQVVRGDSAAYFCASSLARDGEQYFGPGTRLTVT.

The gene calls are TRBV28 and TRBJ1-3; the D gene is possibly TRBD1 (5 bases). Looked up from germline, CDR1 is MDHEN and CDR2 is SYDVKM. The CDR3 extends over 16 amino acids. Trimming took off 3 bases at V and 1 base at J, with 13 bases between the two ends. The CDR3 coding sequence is TGTGCCAGCAGTTTTGGGGGGTTTGAGTCTGGAAACACCATATATTTT. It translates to CASSFGGFESGNTIYF.